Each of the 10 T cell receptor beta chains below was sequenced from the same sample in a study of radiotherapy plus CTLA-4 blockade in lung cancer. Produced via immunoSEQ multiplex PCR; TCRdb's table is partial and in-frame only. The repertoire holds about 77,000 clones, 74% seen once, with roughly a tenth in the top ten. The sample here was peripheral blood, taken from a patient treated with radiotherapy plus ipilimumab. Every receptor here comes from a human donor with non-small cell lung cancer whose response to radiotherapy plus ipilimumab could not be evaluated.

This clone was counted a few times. CDR3 bases: TGTGCCAGCAGCCCGACAGGAGTCGCAACTAATGAAAAACTGTTTTTT. Protein product: CASSPTGVATNEKLFF. This sequence joins TRBV7-2 and TRBJ1-4, with D perhaps TRBD1 (6 bases). The V and J ends lost 5 bases and 0 bases respectively, with 13 bases between them. The CDR3 length is 16 residues. Germline V gene data show CDR1 as SGHTA and CDR2 as FQGNSA.

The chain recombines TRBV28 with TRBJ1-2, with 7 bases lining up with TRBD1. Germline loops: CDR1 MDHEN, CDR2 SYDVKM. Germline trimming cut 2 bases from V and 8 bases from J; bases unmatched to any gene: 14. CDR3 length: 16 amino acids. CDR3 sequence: CASSLVGGPNGFGYTF. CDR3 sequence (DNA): TGTGCCAGCAGTTTAGTAGGGGGCCCCAATGGTTTCGGCTACACCTTC.

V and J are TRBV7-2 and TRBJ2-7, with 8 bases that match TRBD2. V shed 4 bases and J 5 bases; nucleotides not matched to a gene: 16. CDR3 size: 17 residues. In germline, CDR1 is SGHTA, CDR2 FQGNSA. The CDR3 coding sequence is TGTGCCAGCAGCTACCTTAAGTTCTCGGGAGGGTCGAACGAGCAGTACTTC. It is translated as CASSYLKFSGGSNEQYF. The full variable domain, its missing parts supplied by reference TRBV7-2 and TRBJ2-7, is GAGVSQSPSNKVTEKGKDVELRCDPISGHTALYWYRQSLGQGLEFLIYFQGNSAPDKSGLPSDRFSAERTGGSVSTLTIQRTQQEDSAVYLCASSYLKFSGGSNEQYFGPGTRLTVT.

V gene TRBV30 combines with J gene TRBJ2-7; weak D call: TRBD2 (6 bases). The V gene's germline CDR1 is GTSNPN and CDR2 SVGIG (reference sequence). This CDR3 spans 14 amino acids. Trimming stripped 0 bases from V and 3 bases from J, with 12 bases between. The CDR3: CAWSVGQGGYEQYF. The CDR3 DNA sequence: TGTGCCTGGAGTGTGGGGCAGGGAGGCTACGAGCAGTACTTC.

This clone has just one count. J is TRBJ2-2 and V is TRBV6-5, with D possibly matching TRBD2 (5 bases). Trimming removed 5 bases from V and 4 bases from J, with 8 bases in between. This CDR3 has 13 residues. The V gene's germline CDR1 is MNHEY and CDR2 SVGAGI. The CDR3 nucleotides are TGTGCCAGCAGTCCACTAGGCACCGGGGAGCTGTTTTTT. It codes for CASSPLGTGELFF.

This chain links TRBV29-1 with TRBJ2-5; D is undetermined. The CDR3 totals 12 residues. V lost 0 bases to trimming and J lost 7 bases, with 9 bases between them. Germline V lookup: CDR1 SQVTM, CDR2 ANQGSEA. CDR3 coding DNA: TGCAGCGTTGAAGAAGTCTCGGGGACCCAGTACTTC. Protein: CSVEEVSGTQYF.

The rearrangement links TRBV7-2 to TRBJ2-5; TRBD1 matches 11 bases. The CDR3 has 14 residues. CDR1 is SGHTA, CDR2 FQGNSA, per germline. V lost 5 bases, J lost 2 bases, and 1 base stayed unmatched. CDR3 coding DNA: TGTGCCAGCAGCCGGGACAGGGGGCAAGAGACCCAGTACTTC. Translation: CASSRDRGQETQYF.

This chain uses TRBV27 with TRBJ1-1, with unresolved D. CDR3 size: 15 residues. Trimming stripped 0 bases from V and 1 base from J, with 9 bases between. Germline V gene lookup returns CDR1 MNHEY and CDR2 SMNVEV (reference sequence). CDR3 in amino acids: CASSLSRRSNTEAFF. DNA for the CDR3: TGTGCCAGCAGTTTATCCCGCAGGTCGAACACTGAAGCTTTCTTT.

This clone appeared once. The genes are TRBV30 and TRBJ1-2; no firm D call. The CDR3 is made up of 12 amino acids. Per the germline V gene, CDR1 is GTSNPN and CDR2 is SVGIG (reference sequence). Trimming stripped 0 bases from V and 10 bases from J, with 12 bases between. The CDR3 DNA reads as TGTGCCTGGAGTGTAAACGTTCGGGACTACACCTTC. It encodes CAWSVNVRDYTF.

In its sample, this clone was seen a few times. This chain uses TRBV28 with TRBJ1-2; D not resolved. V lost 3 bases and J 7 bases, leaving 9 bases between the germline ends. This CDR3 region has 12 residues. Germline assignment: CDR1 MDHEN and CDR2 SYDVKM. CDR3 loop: CASSLFAGGYTF. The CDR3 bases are TGTGCCAGCAGTTTGTTCGCGGGTGGCTACACCTTC.